The rows below give T cell receptor beta chains drawn from one sample of a study of T-cell memory formation after mild COVID-19. TCRdb called the 5' RACE reads again in MiXCR, with one record for every CDR3 protein. There are about 110,000 distinct CDR3 sequences in the sample; about a sixth occur only once, and roughly 5.5% lies in the top ten. The sample was PBMCs or a T cell subset sorted from them (not recorded which). The receptors here all came from a man in his late teens or twenties who had mild COVID-19 (a few samples of this study predate the infection). Cell type and time point are not known. The CDR3 runs from the conserved cysteine through the conserved F or W. A D gene is named only where the DNA matches it firmly. Clone size is not always given. Where it is, it says once, few, many or a class for expanded clones.

J: TRBJ1-5
size: few
D: -
V: TRBV7-2
CDR3: CASSSPDQPQHF
DNA: TGTGCCAGCAGCTCCCCTGATCAGCCCCAGCATTTT

J: TRBJ2-2
size: -
D: -
V: TRBV20-1
CDR3: CSAYLANTGELFF
DNA: TGCAGTGCTTACCTAGCGAACACCGGGGAGCTGTTTTTT

J: TRBJ1-1
size: -
D: -
V: TRBV10-3
CDR3: CAITRTENTEAFF
DNA: TGTGCCATCACCCGGACAGAGAACACTGAAGCTTTCTTT

J: TRBJ2-5
size: -
D: TRBD2
V: TRBV29-1
CDR3: CSVALAAETQYF
DNA: TGCAGCGTTGCCCTAGCGGCCGAGACCCAGTACTTC

J: TRBJ2-2
size: -
D: TRBD1
V: TRBV5-1
CDR3: CASSLGQGSAGELFF
DNA: TGCGCCAGCAGCCTAGGACAGGGGAGTGCCGGGGAGCTGTTTTTT

J: TRBJ2-1
size: few
D: -
V: TRBV11-2
CDR3: CASSTASYNEQFF
DNA: TGTGCCAGCAGCACGGCCTCCTACAATGAGCAGTTCTTC

J: TRBJ2-3
size: few
D: TRBD2
V: TRBV4-3
CDR3: CASSPQRGLSTDTQYF
DNA: TGCGCCAGCAGCCCTCAGCGGGGGCTCTCCACAGATACGCAGTATTTT

J: TRBJ2-3
size: few
D: -
V: TRBV7-2
CDR3: CASSLASAGSTDTQYF
DNA: TGTGCCAGCAGCTTAGCGTCAGCAGGGAGTACAGATACGCAGTATTTT

J: TRBJ2-3
size: few
D: -
V: TRBV18
CDR3: CASSPPRGQSTDTQYF
DNA: TGTGCCAGCTCACCACCGCGCGGGCAAAGCACAGATACGCAGTATTTT

J: TRBJ1-4
size: -
D: -
V: TRBV18
CDR3: CASTRLATNEKLFF
DNA: TGTGCCAGCACGCGTCTGGCAACTAATGAAAAACTGTTTTTT

J: TRBJ2-5
size: many
D: -
V: TRBV18
CDR3: CASSPPDTGGETQYF
DNA: TGTGCCAGCTCACCACCCGATACCGGTGGGGAGACCCAGTACTTC

J: TRBJ2-5
size: -
D: -
V: TRBV5-5
CDR3: CASSPQGNGETQYF
DNA: TGTGCCAGCAGCCCTCAGGGGAATGGAGAGACCCAGTACTTC

J: TRBJ1-2
size: -
D: -
V: TRBV5-1
CDR3: CASSLDGNLNYGYTF
DNA: TGCGCCAGCAGCTTGGACGGGAACCTTAACTATGGCTACACCTTC

J: TRBJ2-2
size: few
D: -
V: TRBV5-1
CDR3: CASSTGVSGELFF
DNA: TGCGCCAGCAGCACGGGGGTGTCCGGGGAGCTGTTTTTT

J: TRBJ2-5
size: -
D: TRBD2
V: TRBV12-3/TRBV12-4
CDR3: CASRPAGQETQYF
DNA: TGTGCCAGCCGACCAGCGGGGCAAGAGACCCAGTACTTC

J: TRBJ2-1
size: -
D: -
V: TRBV20-1
CDR3: CTPLSGNEQFF
DNA: TGCACTCCCTTAAGTGGCAATGAGCAGTTCTTC

J: TRBJ2-5
size: few
D: -
V: TRBV3-1
CDR3: CASESGVQETQYF
DNA: TGTGCCAGTGAATCCGGGGTGCAAGAGACCCAGTACTTC

J: TRBJ2-4
size: many
D: -
V: TRBV5-5
CDR3: CASSLDDNGRIQYF
DNA: TGTGCCAGCAGCTTGGATGACAATGGAAGGATTCAGTACTTC

J: TRBJ2-3
size: few
D: -
V: TRBV6-6
CDR3: CASRLLGTDTQYF
DNA: TGTGCCAGCAGGTTGTTGGGCACAGATACGCAGTATTTT

J: TRBJ2-1
size: -
D: -
V: TRBV28
CDR3: CASSILNEQFF
DNA: TGTGCCAGCAGCATCTTGAATGAGCAGTTCTTC